This T cell receptor beta chain was sequenced during a study of blood T cells in healthy people across ages (dated by TCRdb to between 2015 and 2017). Some background on the complete study: In model experiments, template switching captured about one uniquely barcoded TCR beta cDNA molecule for every two T cells. Age-related changes in TCR beta repertoire diversity were measured in the study by deep sequencing normalized with unique cDNA molecular identifiers. Donors of different ages were randomly distributed across sequencing lanes to avoid experimental bias. Two additional independent replicas of 1 million unique cDNA reads from the same blood draw were analyzed for two donors (one aged 18 to 29 and one aged 80 or older). The donors were divided into four age groups: young (average around 17 years), middle-aged (roughly 42), aged (about 62) and long-lived (about 80).

General study outcomes and caveats: Because donor CMV infection status was unknown, age-related changes in expanded clonotypes were potentially confounded. Total diversity estimates from one million sequenced T cells were considered lower bounds and underestimates. Compared with the aged group, the long-lived group had more naive CD4+ T cells, fewer expanded clones and increased TCR diversity, suggesting age selection. Since profiling was done on bulk unsorted PBMCs, naive and antigen-experienced compartments could not be conclusively compared. There was a strong correlation between observed TCR beta diversity and the percentage of naive T cells measured by flow cytometry. Observed TCR beta diversity per million T cells fell roughly linearly with age, and a significant reduction was already apparent by age roughly 40.

Details on this clonotype: Its binding antigen is unknown. Within one base of it there is no much larger clone, and no base qualities were kept.

V is reduced by 4 bases and J by 0 bases, leaving a spacing of 7 bases between them. The CDR3 measures 14 amino acids from cysteine to phenylalanine. Only the CDR3 DNA stays, 42 bases, in frame from base 1. CDR1 and CDR2 are drawn from the germline V gene: SGHVS, FNYEAQ. Donors were a few dozen systemically healthy Caucasian individuals from Russia aged roughly 6 to 95 years. Each donor gave ten milliliters of peripheral blood, drawn into EDTA-treated Vacutainer tubes. Ficoll-Paque density-gradient centrifugation was used to isolate PBMCs, with at least 7 million obtained per sample. Total RNA, at least 6 micrograms per sample, was extracted from PBMCs with Trizol reagent. The percentages of naive CD45RAhigh/CD27high T cells were determined by flow cytometry on a PBMC aliquot from every donor. Library preparation was by 5' RACE. Instrument on record: Illumina HiSeq 2500. The second PCR ran for roughly 7 to 11 cycles and used a J-beta primer mix along with a sample-barcoded 5' primer. A template-switch 5' adaptor carrying 12 random nucleotides introduced a unique molecular identifier onto each TCR beta cDNA molecule. At least 2.5 million CDR3-containing paired-end reads were obtained from each sample. All of the RNA was converted into first-strand cDNA using the Mint cDNA synthesis kit, with a TRBC-specific oligonucleotide serving as the primer. All cDNA was treated with uracil-DNA glycosylase and then went through a first 18-cycle PCR with the universal primers M1SS and BC2_uni_R. In the authors' own workflow: For normalization, 1 million high-quality reads, each with a distinct molecular identifier, were randomly selected from each sample. Reads with shared molecular identifiers were discarded instead of being binned into consensus sequences. MiTCR, set to a Q25 quality threshold and the strictest error-elimination algorithm, was used for CDR3 identification, clonotype clustering and error correction. A nonparametric unseen species model with Euler transformation was used to estimate lower-bound total TCR beta diversity. The public reads were reprocessed in TCRdb via fastp at Q25 and MiXCR, keeping in-frame beta chains. Entries are consolidated by CDR3 protein sequence, retaining the most common genes and DNA. These V and J calls are TCRdb output, not the study's own analysis. The sample includes 1,500,000 or so distinct CDR3 sequences, with approximately 63% observed a single time. The ten largest clones represent over 6.5% of the sample.

The chain links TRBV7-6 with TRBJ2-4; the D gene lacks a confident call. This TCR came from a man between 18 and 35 years old in good health. Sample: blood. The DNA is TGTGCCAGCAGCTGGATGGGAGCCAAAAACATTCAGTACTTC. This yields the protein CASSWMGAKNIQYF.